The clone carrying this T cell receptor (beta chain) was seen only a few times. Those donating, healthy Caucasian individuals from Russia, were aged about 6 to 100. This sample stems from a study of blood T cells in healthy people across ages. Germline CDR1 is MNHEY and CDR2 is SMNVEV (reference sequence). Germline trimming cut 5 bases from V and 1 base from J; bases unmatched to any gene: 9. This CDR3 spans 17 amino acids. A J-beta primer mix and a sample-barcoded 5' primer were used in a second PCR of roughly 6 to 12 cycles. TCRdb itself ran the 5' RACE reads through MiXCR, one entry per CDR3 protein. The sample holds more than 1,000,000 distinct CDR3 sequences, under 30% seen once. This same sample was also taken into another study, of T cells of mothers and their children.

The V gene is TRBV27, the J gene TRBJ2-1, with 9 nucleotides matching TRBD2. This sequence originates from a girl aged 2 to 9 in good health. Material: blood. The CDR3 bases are TGTGCCAGCAGTAGGGTTAGCGGGGGCCCTTCCTACAATGAGCAGTTCTTC. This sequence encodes CASSRVSGGPSYNEQFF.